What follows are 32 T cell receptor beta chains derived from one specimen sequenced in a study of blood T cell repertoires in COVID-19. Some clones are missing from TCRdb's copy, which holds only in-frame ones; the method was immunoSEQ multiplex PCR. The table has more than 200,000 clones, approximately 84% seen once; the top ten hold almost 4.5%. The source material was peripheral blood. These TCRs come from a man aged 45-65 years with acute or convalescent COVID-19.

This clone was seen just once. The chain's CDR3 is CASSLLDNNSPLHF. CDR3 in DNA: TGTGCCAGCAGCTTACTGGACAATAATTCACCCCTCCACTTT. V and J are TRBV7-2 and TRBJ1-6; D might be TRBD1 (5 bases). The length of the CDR3 is 14 residues. CDR1 is SGHTA and CDR2 is FQGNSA in the germline V gene. Between the trimmed V and J ends, which lost 2 bases and 5 bases, there was a span of 7 bases.

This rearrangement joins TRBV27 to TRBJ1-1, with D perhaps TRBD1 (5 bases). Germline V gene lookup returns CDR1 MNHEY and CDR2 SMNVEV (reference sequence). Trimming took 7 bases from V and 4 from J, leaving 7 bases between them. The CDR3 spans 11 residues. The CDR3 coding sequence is TGTGCCAGCACAGGGTTCACTGAAGCTTTCTTT. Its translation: CASTGFTEAFF.

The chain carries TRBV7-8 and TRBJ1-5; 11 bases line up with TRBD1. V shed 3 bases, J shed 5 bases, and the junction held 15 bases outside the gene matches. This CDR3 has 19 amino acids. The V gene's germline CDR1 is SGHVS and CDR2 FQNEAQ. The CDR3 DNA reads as TGTGCCAGCAGCTTCGTAGCGGGACAGGGGGGGGTAGTCCATCAGCCCCAGCATTTT. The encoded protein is CASSFVAGQGGVVHQPQHF.

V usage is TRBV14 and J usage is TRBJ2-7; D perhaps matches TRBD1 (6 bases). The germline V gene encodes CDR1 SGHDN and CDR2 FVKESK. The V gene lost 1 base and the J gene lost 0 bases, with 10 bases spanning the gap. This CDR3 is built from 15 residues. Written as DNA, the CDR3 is TGTGCCAGCAGCCAAGTTCAAGGGGGCTCCTACGAGCAGTACTTC. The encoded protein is CASSQVQGGSYEQYF. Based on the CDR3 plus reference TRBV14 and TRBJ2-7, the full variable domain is EAGVTQFPSHSVIEKGQTVTLRCDPISGHDNLYWYRRVMGKEIKFLLHFVKESKQDESGMPNNRFLAERTGGTYSTLKVQPAELEDSGVYFCASSQVQGGSYEQYFGPGTRLTVT.

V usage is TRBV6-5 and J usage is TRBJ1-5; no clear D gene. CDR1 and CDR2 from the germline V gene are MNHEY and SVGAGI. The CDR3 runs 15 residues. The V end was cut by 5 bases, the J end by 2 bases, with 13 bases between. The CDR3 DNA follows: TGTGCCAGCAGTCCCGGGTCCACGGGCAATCAGCCCCAGCATTTT. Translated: CASSPGSTGNQPQHF.

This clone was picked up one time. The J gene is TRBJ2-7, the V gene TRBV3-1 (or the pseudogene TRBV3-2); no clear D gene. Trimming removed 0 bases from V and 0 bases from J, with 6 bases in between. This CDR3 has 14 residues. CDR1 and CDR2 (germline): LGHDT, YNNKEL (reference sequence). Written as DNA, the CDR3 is TGTGCCAGCAGCCAAGAAATCTACTCCTACGAGCAGTACTTC. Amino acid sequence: CASSQEIYSYEQYF.

The CDR3 loop is CASSFSVQGDGYTF. CDR3 nucleotide sequence: TGTGCCAGCAGCTTCAGCGTCCAGGGGGATGGCTACACCTTC. This sequence joins TRBV7-9 and TRBJ1-2, with 7 bases aligning to TRBD1. This CDR3 comprises 14 residues. V was clipped by 3 bases and J by 6 bases; unmatched bases: 7. Germline lookup yields CDR1 SEHNR and CDR2 FQNEAQ (reference sequence).

The CDR3: CASSELGRGGTDTQYF. The CDR3, as DNA: TGTGCCAGCAGTGAACTGGGGCGGGGGGGAACAGATACGCAGTATTTT. J is TRBJ2-3 and V is TRBV25-1; TRBD2 matches 9 bases. In germline, CDR1 is MGHDK, CDR2 SYGVNS. The CDR3 length is 16 residues. J lost 3 bases, V lost 2 bases, and 6 bases had no gene match.

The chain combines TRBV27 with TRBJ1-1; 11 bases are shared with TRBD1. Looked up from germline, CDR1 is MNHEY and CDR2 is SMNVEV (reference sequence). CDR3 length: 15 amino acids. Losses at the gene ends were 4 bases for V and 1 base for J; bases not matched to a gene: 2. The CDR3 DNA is TGTGCCAGCAGTTCGGACAGGGGGCGGAACACTGAAGCTTTCTTT. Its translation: CASSSDRGRNTEAFF.

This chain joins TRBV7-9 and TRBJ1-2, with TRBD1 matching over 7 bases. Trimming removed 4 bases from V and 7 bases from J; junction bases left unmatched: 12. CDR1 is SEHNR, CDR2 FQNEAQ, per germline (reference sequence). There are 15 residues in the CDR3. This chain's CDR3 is CASSSRQGGLRGYTF. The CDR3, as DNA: TGTGCCAGCAGCTCTCGACAGGGTGGATTGCGTGGCTACACCTTC. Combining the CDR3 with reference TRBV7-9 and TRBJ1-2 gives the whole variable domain DTGVSQNPRHKITKRGQNVTFRCDPISEHNRLYWYRQTLGQGPEFLTYFQNEAQLEKSRLLSDRFSAERPKGSFSTLEIQRTEQGDSAMYLCASSSRQGGLRGYTFGSGTRLTVV.

DNA for the CDR3: TGCGCCAGCTCAGGACAGAGTCACACAGATACGCAGTATTTT. Encoded protein: CASSGQSHTDTQYF. The chain is built from TRBV5-1 and TRBJ2-3; a weak D match, TRBD1 (6 bases). This CDR3 is built from 14 residues. The ends were cut back, 7 bases at V and 2 bases at J, with 14 bases in the middle. Germline loops: CDR1 SGHRS, CDR2 YFSETQ.

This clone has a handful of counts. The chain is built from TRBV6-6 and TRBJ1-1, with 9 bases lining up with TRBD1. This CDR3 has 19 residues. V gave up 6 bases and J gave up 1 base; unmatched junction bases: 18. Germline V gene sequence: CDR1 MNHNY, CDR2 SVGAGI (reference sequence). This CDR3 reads CASSSDRGSHVWKNTEAFF. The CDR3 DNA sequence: TGTGCCAGCAGCTCGGACAGGGGTAGTCACGTATGGAAGAACACTGAAGCTTTCTTT.

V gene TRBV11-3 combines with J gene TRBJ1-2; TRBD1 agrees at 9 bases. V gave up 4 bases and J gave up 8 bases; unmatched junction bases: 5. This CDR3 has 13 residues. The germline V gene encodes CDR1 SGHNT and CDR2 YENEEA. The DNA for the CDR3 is TGTGCCAGCAGCTCCGGGACAGGGACCGGCTACACCTTC. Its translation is CASSSGTGTGYTF.

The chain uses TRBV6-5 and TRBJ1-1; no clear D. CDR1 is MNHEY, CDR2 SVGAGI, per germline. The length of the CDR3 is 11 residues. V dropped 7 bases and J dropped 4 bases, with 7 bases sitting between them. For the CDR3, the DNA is TGTGCCAGCACCCACGGCACTGAAGCTTTCTTT. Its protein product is CASTHGTEAFF.

This CDR3 reads CASSRQTHRGANYGYTF. DNA of the CDR3: TGTGCCAGCAGCCGGCAAACCCACAGGGGAGCTAACTATGGCTACACCTTC. V usage is TRBV5-8 and J usage is TRBJ1-2; 7 bases match TRBD1. Trimming took 4 bases from V and 0 from J; bases not matched to a gene: 12. The germline CDR1 and CDR2 sequences are SGHTS and YDEGEE. The CDR3 totals 17 residues.

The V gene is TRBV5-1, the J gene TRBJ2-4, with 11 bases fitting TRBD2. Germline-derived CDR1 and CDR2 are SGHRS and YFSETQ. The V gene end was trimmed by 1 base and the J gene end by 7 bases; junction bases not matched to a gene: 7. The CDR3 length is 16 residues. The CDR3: CASSLNGGTSGNIQYF. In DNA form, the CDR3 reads TGCGCCAGCAGCTTGAACGGCGGGACTAGCGGTAACATTCAGTACTTC.

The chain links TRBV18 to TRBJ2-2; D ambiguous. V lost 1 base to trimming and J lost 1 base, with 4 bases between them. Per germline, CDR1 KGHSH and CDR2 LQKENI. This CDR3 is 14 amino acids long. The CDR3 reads CASSPRQNTGELFF. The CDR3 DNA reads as TGTGCCAGCTCACCACGACAGAACACCGGGGAGCTGTTTTTT.

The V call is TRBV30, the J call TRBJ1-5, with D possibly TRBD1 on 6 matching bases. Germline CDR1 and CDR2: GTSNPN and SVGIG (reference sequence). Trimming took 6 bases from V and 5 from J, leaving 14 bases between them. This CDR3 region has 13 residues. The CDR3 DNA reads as TGTGCCTGTCAACAGGGAGGGGATCAGCCCCAGCATTTT. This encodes CACQQGGDQPQHF. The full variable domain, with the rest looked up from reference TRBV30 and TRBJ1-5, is SQTIHQWPATLVQPVGSPLSLECTVEGTSNPNLYWYRQAAGRGLQLLFYSVGIGQISSEVPQNLSASRPQDRQFILSSKKLLLSDSGFYLCACQQGGDQPQHFGDGTRLSIL.

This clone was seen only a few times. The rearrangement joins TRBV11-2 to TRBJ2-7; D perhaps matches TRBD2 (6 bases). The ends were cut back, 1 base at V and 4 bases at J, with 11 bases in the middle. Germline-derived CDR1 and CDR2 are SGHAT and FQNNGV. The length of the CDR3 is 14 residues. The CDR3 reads CASSLGGGGYEQYF. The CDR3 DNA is TGTGCCAGCAGCTTAGGAGGTGGAGGGTACGAGCAGTACTTC.

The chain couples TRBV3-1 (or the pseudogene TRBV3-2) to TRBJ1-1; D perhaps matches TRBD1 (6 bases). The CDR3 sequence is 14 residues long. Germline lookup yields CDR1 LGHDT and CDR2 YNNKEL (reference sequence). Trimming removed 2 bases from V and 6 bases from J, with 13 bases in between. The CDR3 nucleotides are TGTGCCAGCAGCCAAATACCTCAGGGGTCTGAAGCTTTCTTT. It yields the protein CASSQIPQGSEAFF.

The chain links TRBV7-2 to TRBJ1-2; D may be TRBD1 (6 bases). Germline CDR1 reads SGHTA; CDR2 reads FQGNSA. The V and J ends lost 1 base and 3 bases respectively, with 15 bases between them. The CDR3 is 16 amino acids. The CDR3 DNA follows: TGTGCCAGCAGCTTAGTCGTCGGCGCAGGGGACTATGGCTACACCTTC. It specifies CASSLVVGAGDYGYTF.

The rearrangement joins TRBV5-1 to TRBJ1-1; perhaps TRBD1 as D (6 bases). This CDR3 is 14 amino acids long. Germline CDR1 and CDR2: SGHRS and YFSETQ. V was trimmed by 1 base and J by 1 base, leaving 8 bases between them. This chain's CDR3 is CASSLLTGNTEAFF. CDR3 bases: TGCGCCAGCAGCTTGTTGACAGGGAACACTGAAGCTTTCTTT.

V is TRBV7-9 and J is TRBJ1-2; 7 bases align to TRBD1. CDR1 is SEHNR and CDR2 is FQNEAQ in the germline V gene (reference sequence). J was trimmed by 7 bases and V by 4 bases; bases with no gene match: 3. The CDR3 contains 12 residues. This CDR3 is CASSWGQFGYTF. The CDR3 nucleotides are TGTGCCAGCAGCTGGGGACAGTTTGGCTACACCTTC.

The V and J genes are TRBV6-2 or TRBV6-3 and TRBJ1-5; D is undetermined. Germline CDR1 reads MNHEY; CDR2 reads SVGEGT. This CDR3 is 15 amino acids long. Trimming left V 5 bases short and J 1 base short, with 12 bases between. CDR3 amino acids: CASSMLGGSNQPQHF. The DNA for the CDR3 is TGTGCCAGCAGTATGCTAGGAGGAAGCAATCAGCCCCAGCATTTT.

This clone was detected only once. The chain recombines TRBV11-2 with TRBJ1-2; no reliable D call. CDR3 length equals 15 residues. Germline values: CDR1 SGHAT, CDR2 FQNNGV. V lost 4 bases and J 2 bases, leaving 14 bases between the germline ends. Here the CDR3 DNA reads TGTGCCAGCAGCTACCGAACAACGGGGAACTATGGCTACACCTTC. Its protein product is CASSYRTTGNYGYTF.

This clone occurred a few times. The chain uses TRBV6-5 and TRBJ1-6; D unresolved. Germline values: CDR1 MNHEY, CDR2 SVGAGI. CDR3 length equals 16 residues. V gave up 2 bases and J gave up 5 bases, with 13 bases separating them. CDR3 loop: CASSYGRVPNNSPLHF. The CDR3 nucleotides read TGTGCCAGCAGTTACGGGAGAGTACCTAATAATTCACCCCTCCACTTT.

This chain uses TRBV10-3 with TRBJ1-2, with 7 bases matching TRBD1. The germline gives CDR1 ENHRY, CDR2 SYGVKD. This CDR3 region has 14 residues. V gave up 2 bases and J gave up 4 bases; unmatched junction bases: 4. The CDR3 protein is CAISEGTATYGYTF. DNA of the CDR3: TGTGCCATCAGTGAGGGGACAGCCACCTATGGCTACACCTTC.

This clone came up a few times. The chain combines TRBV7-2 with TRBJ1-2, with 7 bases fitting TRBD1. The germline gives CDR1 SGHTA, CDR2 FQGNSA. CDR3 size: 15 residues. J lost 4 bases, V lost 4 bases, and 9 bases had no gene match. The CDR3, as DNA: TGTGCCAGCAGCTCCGCGCTAGACAGGGCCTATGGCTACACCTTC. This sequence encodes CASSSALDRAYGYTF.

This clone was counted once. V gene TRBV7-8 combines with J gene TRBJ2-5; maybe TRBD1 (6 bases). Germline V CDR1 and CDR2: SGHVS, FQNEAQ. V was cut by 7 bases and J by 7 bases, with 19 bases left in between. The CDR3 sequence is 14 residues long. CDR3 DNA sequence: TGTGCCAGCATTCCAGACAGGCGCGGTGGGACCCAGTACTTC. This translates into CASIPDRRGGTQYF.

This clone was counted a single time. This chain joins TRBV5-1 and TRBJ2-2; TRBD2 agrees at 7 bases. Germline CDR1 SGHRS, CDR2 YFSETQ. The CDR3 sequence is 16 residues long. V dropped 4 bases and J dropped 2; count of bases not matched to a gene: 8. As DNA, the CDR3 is TGCGCCAGCAGCCCAATGGCGGGGGAAAACACCGGGGAGCTGTTTTTT. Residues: CASSPMAGENTGELFF.

CDR3 nucleotides: TGTGCCTGGAGCCCTGGCCCGGGGGTTGGTTATGGCTACACCTTC. It specifies CAWSPGPGVGYGYTF. The chain recombines TRBV30 with TRBJ1-2, with a tentative D call TRBD1 (5 bases). This CDR3 is 15 amino acids long. Germline assignment: CDR1 GTSNPN and CDR2 SVGIG (reference sequence). Between the trimmed V and J ends, which lost 3 bases and 5 bases, there was a span of 19 bases.

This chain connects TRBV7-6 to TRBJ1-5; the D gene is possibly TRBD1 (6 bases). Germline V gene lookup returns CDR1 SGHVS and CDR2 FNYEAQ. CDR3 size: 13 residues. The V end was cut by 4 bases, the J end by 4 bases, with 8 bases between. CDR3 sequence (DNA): TGTGCCAGCAGCTGGACAGAAAATCAGCCCCAGCATTTT. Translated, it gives CASSWTENQPQHF.